This TCR beta chain was documented in a study of long-term antiretroviral therapy in people with HIV. Comments on this clone: Antigen specificity is unknown.

Survey level was the resolution at which the v3.0 immunoSEQ assay ran. The repertoire was sequenced with immunoSEQ multiplex PCR; TCRdb's copy has only in-frame clones and lacks some. This table has 20,000 to 25,000 clones, about four fifths appearing once. Study-wide points: Specimen acquisition occurred between about 2004 and 2018, potentially under older ART regimens.

All participants with HIV were treated in the United States. Going into DNA extraction, samples held about 0.95-10 million cryopreserved PBMC. This material consisted of unsorted PBMCs, taken 0.2 years after starting antiretroviral therapy. The clonotype was recovered from a woman aged 25 to 45 with HIV.

The CDR3 here is CASSLTSGGFDTQYF. The CDR3, as DNA: TGCGCCAGCAGCCTGACTAGCGGGGGTTTTGATACGCAGTATTTT. This chain links TRBV5-1 with TRBJ2-3, with 12 nucleotides matching TRBD2. Germline trimming cut 4 bases from V and 6 bases from J; bases unmatched to any gene: 6. Per the germline V gene, CDR1 is SGHRS and CDR2 is YFSETQ. The CDR3 has 15 residues.